Presented here are 29 T cell receptor beta chains from one specimen sequenced in a study. TCRdb ran MiXCR on the RT-PCR reads and lists one entry per CDR3 protein. The data contain about 700,000 distinct CDR3 sequences, 14% of them singletons. The sample was memory CD4+ T cells from blood. These receptor sequences come from a female donor in good health, serving as a healthy control.

V usage is TRBV20-1 and J usage is TRBJ2-1; no reliable D call. V shed 3 bases and J shed 0 bases, with 15 bases lying between them. Germline CDR1 and CDR2: DFQATT and SNEGSKA (reference sequence). CDR3 length: 16 amino acids. The CDR3 DNA is TGCAGTGCTAGTTCCCACGACACGAGCTCCTACAATGAGCAGTTCTTC. Its translation: CSASSHDTSSYNEQFF.

This clonotype was seen repeatedly, ten times or more. The gene calls are TRBV5-1 and TRBJ1-2, with D unclear. Germline loops: CDR1 SGHRS, CDR2 YFSETQ. V shed 0 bases and J shed 8 bases, with 17 bases lying between them. CDR3 size: 15 residues. CDR3 in DNA: TGCGCCAGCAGCTTGGGTTCGGTGACGGTGGAAGGCTACACCTTC. Encoded protein: CASSLGSVTVEGYTF.

This chain uses TRBV30 with TRBJ1-6; D ambiguous. Germline lookup yields CDR1 GTSNPN and CDR2 SVGIG (reference sequence). The CDR3 loop spans 17 amino acids. V was pared by 0 bases and J by 0 bases, with 12 bases between. The CDR3 protein is CAWSVPASSSYNSPLHF. The CDR3 DNA is TGTGCCTGGAGTGTACCGGCATCTAGCTCCTATAATTCACCCCTCCACTTT.

The genes are TRBV5-6 and TRBJ1-2; a weak D match, TRBD1 (6 bases). V lost 4 bases and J 4 bases, leaving 11 bases between the germline ends. The CDR3 length is 13 residues. CDR1 and CDR2 from the germline V gene are SGHDT and YYEEEE. CDR3 amino acids: CASSLGTTYGYTF. In DNA form, the CDR3 reads TGTGCCAGCAGCCTCGGGACAACCTATGGCTACACCTTC.

The chain combines TRBV12-3 or TRBV12-4 with TRBJ2-4; no firm D call. V was pared by 3 bases and J by 6 bases, with 15 bases between. This CDR3 contains 15 residues. For the CDR3, the DNA is TGTGCCAGCAGTTTCGGAGACGGATCGACAAACATTCAGTACTTC. Amino acids: CASSFGDGSTNIQYF.

The chain uses TRBV7-3 and TRBJ1-2; the D is unclear. The V and J ends lost 4 bases and 5 bases respectively, with 11 bases between them. CDR1 and CDR2 from the germline V gene are SGHTA and FQGTGA. The CDR3 has 13 amino acids. The CDR3 is CASSSQSSYGYTF. The DNA of the CDR3 is TGTGCCAGCAGCTCTCAATCCTCTTATGGCTACACCTTC.

The V and J genes are TRBV5-1 and TRBJ1-5, with unresolved D. This CDR3 is built from 14 residues. Germline CDR1 is SGHRS and CDR2 is YFSETQ. V lost 0 bases, J lost 9 bases, and 13 bases lay in between. CDR3 nucleotides: TGCGCCAGCAGCTTGGATGGAAAAAGCCGGCCCCAGCATTTT. Its translation is CASSLDGKSRPQHF.

The sample holds a few counts of this clonotype. The CDR3 is CASSSIADSYEQYF. CDR3 nucleotide sequence: TGCGCCAGCAGCTCGATAGCGGACTCCTACGAGCAGTACTTC. The chain combines TRBV5-1 with TRBJ2-7; the D gene is possibly TRBD2 (6 bases). CDR3 length: 14 amino acids. Trimming stripped 3 bases from V and 0 bases from J, with 10 bases between. Germline CDR1 reads SGHRS; CDR2 reads YFSETQ. The full variable domain, its missing parts supplied by reference TRBV5-1 and TRBJ2-7, is KAGVTQTPRYLIKTRGQQVTLSCSPISGHRSVSWYQQTPGQGLQFLFEYFSETQRNKGNFPGRFSGRQFSNSRSEMNVSTLELGDSALYLCASSSIADSYEQYFGPGTRLTVT.

This clonotype was seen a few times. The junction departs from germline at one end; a sequencing error may be responsible. V usage is TRBV6-5 and J usage is TRBJ1-1; D is unresolved. Germline V gives CDR1 MNHEY, CDR2 SVGAGI. This CDR3 is built from 12 residues. The CDR3 here is CASNNWNNEAFF. CDR3 bases: TGTGCCAGCAACAACTGGAACAATGAAGCTTTCTTT.

The rearrangement uses TRBV28 and TRBJ2-1; 9 bases are shared with TRBD2. There are 15 residues in the CDR3. Trimming took 10 bases from V and 4 from J; bases not matched to a gene: 11. CDR1 MDHEN and CDR2 SYDVKM come from the germline V gene. CDR3 DNA: TGTGCCATGAGGAGTAGCGGGAGTAGGTACAATGAGCAGTTCTTC. Its translation is CAMRSSGSRYNEQFF.

This clonotype was detected ten times or more. This chain uses TRBV28 with TRBJ1-2; D call uncertain. CDR3 length: 15 amino acids. Germline V gene data show CDR1 as MDHEN and CDR2 as SYDVKM. Trimming took off 6 bases at V and 8 bases at J, with 22 bases between the two ends. The CDR3 sequence: CASSPPSTITWGYTF. For the CDR3, the DNA is TGTGCCAGCAGCCCGCCTTCCACGATTACTTGGGGCTACACCTTC.

The J gene is TRBJ1-2, the V gene TRBV7-2; 8 bases fit TRBD1. CDR3 size: 13 residues. The V and J ends lost 5 bases and 7 bases, in that order; junction bases with no gene match: 6. CDR1 and CDR2 from the germline V gene are SGHTA and FQGNSA. The CDR3 DNA reads as TGTGCCAGCAGCACGACAGGGGAGCGTGGCTACACCTTC. It specifies CASSTTGERGYTF.

The chain has TRBV7-2 and TRBJ2-1; D is unresolved. The CDR3 totals 12 residues. Germline loops: CDR1 SGHTA, CDR2 FQGNSA. Deletions cut 5 bases from V and 8 bases from J, with 10 bases between. For the CDR3, the DNA is TGTGCCAGCAGCAACACCTATGATGAGCAGTTCTTC. Residues: CASSNTYDEQFF. The full variable domain, rest sourced from reference TRBV7-2 and TRBJ2-1, is GAGVSQSPSNKVTEKGKDVELRCDPISGHTALYWYRQSLGQGLEFLIYFQGNSAPDKSGLPSDRFSAERTGGSVSTLTIQRTQQEDSAVYLCASSNTYDEQFFGPGTRLTVL.

The chain recombines TRBV7-2 with TRBJ1-2; D is ambiguous. This CDR3 is built from 13 residues. Germline V gives CDR1 SGHTA, CDR2 FQGNSA. Trimming shortened V by 8 bases and J by 3 bases, and 13 bases separated the two germline ends. The CDR3 region is CASAIGIYYGYTF. The CDR3 nucleotides read TGTGCCAGCGCCATCGGAATTTACTATGGCTACACCTTC.

This chain links TRBV7-9 with TRBJ2-2, with 7 nucleotides matching TRBD2. This CDR3 contains 14 residues. J gave up 7 bases and V 10 bases, and 12 bases lay outside the gene matches. The germline CDR1 and CDR2 sequences are SEHNR and FQNEAQ (reference sequence). The CDR3 spells CAIFRDYHSGELFF. The DNA for the CDR3 is TGTGCCATCTTCCGGGACTACCACAGCGGGGAGCTGTTTTTT. Full variable domain (remainder filled in from reference TRBV7-9 and TRBJ2-2): DTGVSQNPRHKITKRGQNVTFRCDPISEHNRLYWYRQTLGQGPEFLTYFQNEAQLEKSRLLSDRFSAERPKGSFSTLEIQRTEQGDSAMYLCAIFRDYHSGELFFGEGSRLTVL.

This clonotype was counted a few times. This chain uses TRBV9 with TRBJ2-1; 13 nucleotides line up with TRBD2. CDR1 is SGDLS, CDR2 YYNGEE, per germline. The CDR3 length is 15 residues. The J segment lost 10 bases and the V segment lost 7 bases, leaving 11 bases of the junction unmatched. In nucleotides, the CDR3 is TGTGCCAGCGGTCGCTCGGGACTAGCGGGACAGGAGCAGTTCTTC. Its protein is CASGRSGLAGQEQFF.

This clonotype has only a few counts. The V and J genes are TRBV5-6 and TRBJ2-5, with 12 bases that match TRBD2. V was clipped by 0 bases and J by 5 bases; unmatched bases: 8. This CDR3 is 17 amino acids long. In germline, CDR1 is SGHDT, CDR2 YYEEEE. The CDR3 loop is CASSLVLAGGPAETQYF. The CDR3 DNA is TGTGCCAGCAGCTTGGTCCTAGCGGGAGGGCCTGCGGAGACCCAGTACTTC.

This clonotype was seen many times. The chain employs TRBV29-1 and TRBJ2-2, with D perhaps being TRBD1 or TRBD2 (5 bases each). The length of the CDR3 is 14 residues. Germline CDR1 and CDR2: SQVTM and ANQGSEA. Trimming removed 7 bases from V and 2 bases from J, with 14 bases in between. CDR3 sequence reads: CSALWDRNTGELFF. Written as DNA, the CDR3 is TGCAGCGCTTTGTGGGACCGCAACACCGGGGAGCTGTTTTTT.

This clonotype has ten or more counts. V usage is TRBV29-1 and J usage is TRBJ2-3, with TRBD2 identical over 11 bases. V gave up 0 bases and J gave up 11 bases; unmatched junction bases: 7. The CDR3 totals 14 residues. Per germline, CDR1 SQVTM and CDR2 ANQGSEA. This CDR3 reads CSVEDPGTSGLQYF. The DNA of the CDR3 is TGCAGCGTTGAAGATCCCGGGACTAGCGGTCTGCAGTATTTT.

By share, this clonotype ranks as medium-sized. This rearrangement joins TRBV4-1 to TRBJ1-1, with TRBD1 as a possible D gene (5 bases). The CDR3 sequence is 13 residues long. The germline V gene has CDR1 MGHRA and CDR2 YSYEKL. Trimming pared 4 bases from V and 4 bases from J, leaving 10 bases between. In DNA, the CDR3 is TGCGCCAGCAGCCTATCCCAGGGCACTGAAGCTTTCTTT. This codes for CASSLSQGTEAFF.

A few counts support this clonotype. V gene TRBV6-6 combines with J gene TRBJ1-2; TRBD1 is a possible D gene (6 bases). Trimming left V 2 bases short and J 3 bases short, with 13 bases between. Germline V gives CDR1 MNHNY, CDR2 SVGAGI (reference sequence). The CDR3 has 15 residues. The CDR3 spells CASSYTDRMDYGYTF. DNA for the CDR3: TGTGCCAGCAGTTACACTGACAGGATGGACTATGGCTACACCTTC.

This clonotype was observed a few times. Given a much more abundant clone one base away, this may be a read error. The chain couples TRBV5-1 to TRBJ1-1; D remains unclear. With 0 bases removed from V and 1 base from J, the gap between germline ends came to 7 bases. This CDR3 region has 14 residues. Per germline, CDR1 SGHRS and CDR2 YFSETQ. This chain's CDR3 is CASSLGHGNTEAFF. DNA of the CDR3: TGCGCCAGCAGCTTGGGACATGGGAACACTGAAGCTTTCTTT.

The chain employs TRBV25-1 and TRBJ2-1, with 9 nucleotides matching TRBD2. This CDR3 contains 16 residues. CDR1 is MGHDK, CDR2 SYGVNS, per germline. Trimming removed 3 bases from V and 8 bases from J; junction bases left unmatched: 11. The chain's CDR3 is CASSERSREGIYEQFF. CDR3 DNA sequence: TGTGCCAGCAGTGAGAGGTCGCGGGAGGGTATATATGAGCAGTTCTTC.

This clonotype was counted ten times or more. V is TRBV10-3 and J is TRBJ1-3; tentative D call: TRBD1 (5 bases). The CDR3 loop spans 15 amino acids. CDR1 is ENHRY and CDR2 is SYGVKD in the germline V gene. With 3 bases removed from V and 3 bases from J, the gap between germline ends came to 12 bases. In nucleotides, the CDR3 is TGTGCCATCAGTGAACGCGGGGGTGGTGGAAACACCATATATTTT. Translating gives CAISERGGGGNTIYF.

This clonotype was seen a few times. The chain uses TRBV20-1 and TRBJ2-5, with 7 bases fitting TRBD1. V shed 7 bases and J 0 bases; nucleotides not matched to a gene: 2. From germline, CDR1 is DFQATT and CDR2 SNEGSKA (reference sequence). CDR3 length: 12 residues. The CDR3 sequence: CSGGTDQETQYF. The CDR3, as DNA: TGCAGTGGGGGGACAGACCAAGAGACCCAGTACTTC.

This chain uses TRBV20-1 with TRBJ1-1; 8 bases fit TRBD1. V trimming: 4 bases; J trimming: 1 base; junction bases outside the gene matches: 8. Germline V gene lookup returns CDR1 DFQATT and CDR2 SNEGSKA (reference sequence). The length of the CDR3 is 15 residues. In DNA form, the CDR3 reads TGCAGTGCTAACGGACAGGGACGTGCGAACACTGAAGCTTTCTTT. Protein product: CSANGQGRANTEAFF.

This clonotype was observed a handful of times. V usage is TRBV27 and J usage is TRBJ2-7, with a tentative D call TRBD1 (6 bases). The CDR3 is made up of 15 amino acids. Germline loops: CDR1 MNHEY, CDR2 SMNVEV (reference sequence). The V end was cut by 6 bases, the J end by 0 bases, with 15 bases between. Here the CDR3 DNA reads TGTGCCAGCAGACTCCTGGGACATTTCTCCTACGAGCAGTACTTC. This translates into CASRLLGHFSYEQYF.

The chain links TRBV7-2 to TRBJ2-4; 9 nucleotides agree with TRBD1. V shed 5 bases and J 5 bases; nucleotides not matched to a gene: 4. The length of the CDR3 is 14 residues. Germline loops: CDR1 SGHTA, CDR2 FQGNSA. CDR3 in DNA: TGTGCCAGCAGCCCCCGGGACAGGGAAAACATTCAGTACTTC. Its translation: CASSPRDRENIQYF. Supplemented by reference TRBV7-2 and TRBJ2-4, the full variable domain reads GAGVSQSPSNKVTEKGKDVELRCDPISGHTALYWYRQSLGQGLEFLIYFQGNSAPDKSGLPSDRFSAERTGGSVSTLTIQRTQQEDSAVYLCASSPRDRENIQYFGAGTRLSVL.

This clonotype was counted between two and nine times. J is TRBJ1-1 and V is TRBV12-3 or TRBV12-4, with TRBD1 identical over 9 bases. The junction had 20 bases not matched to a gene; V was cut back by 5 bases and J by 4 bases. This CDR3 spans 19 amino acids. This CDR3 reads CASSALPGQGSWGTTEAFF. CDR3 DNA: TGTGCCAGCAGTGCGTTACCGGGACAGGGTAGCTGGGGAACCACTGAAGCTTTCTTT.